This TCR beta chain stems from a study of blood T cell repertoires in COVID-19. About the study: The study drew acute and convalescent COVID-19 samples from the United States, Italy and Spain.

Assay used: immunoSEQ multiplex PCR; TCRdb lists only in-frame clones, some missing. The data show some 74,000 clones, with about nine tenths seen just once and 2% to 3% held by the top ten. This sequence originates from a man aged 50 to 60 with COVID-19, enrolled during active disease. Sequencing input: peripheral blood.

CDR3 amino acids: CATSDTSRTSGTTDTQYF. The CDR3 coding sequence is TGTGCCACCAGTGATACCTCCAGGACTAGCGGGACCACAGATACGCAGTATTTT. V and J are TRBV24-1 and TRBJ2-3; 12 nucleotides agree with TRBD2. CDR1 and CDR2 from the germline V gene are KGHDR and SFDVKD. The junction had 8 bases not matched to a gene; V was cut back by 3 bases and J by 2 bases. CDR3 length equals 18 residues.